This T cell receptor (beta chain) was identified during a study of T cells in localized non-small cell lung cancer. Findings and caveats of the study: It remains possible that heterogeneity exists, since only one tumor region was sequenced.

Here immunoSEQ multiplex PCR was the method, and the copy in TCRdb shows in-frame clones only, minus some. The repertoire holds tens of thousands of clones, around 87% seen once, with 3.5% in the top ten. CDR1 and CDR2 from the germline V gene are SGHRS and YFSETQ. The V gene lost 2 bases and the J gene lost 9 bases, with 17 bases spanning the gap. This CDR3 spans 14 amino acids. About this clone: Its antigen is still unknown.

The rearrangement links TRBV5-1 to TRBJ1-2, with D tentatively TRBD1 (5 bases). Material: peripheral blood, obtained before any cancer treatment. The source is a man aged 18 to 50 with stage I lung adenocarcinoma. CDR3 sequence: CASSFGGDHKSYTF. The CDR3 coding sequence is TGCGCCAGCAGCTTCGGAGGGGACCACAAAAGCTACACCTTC.